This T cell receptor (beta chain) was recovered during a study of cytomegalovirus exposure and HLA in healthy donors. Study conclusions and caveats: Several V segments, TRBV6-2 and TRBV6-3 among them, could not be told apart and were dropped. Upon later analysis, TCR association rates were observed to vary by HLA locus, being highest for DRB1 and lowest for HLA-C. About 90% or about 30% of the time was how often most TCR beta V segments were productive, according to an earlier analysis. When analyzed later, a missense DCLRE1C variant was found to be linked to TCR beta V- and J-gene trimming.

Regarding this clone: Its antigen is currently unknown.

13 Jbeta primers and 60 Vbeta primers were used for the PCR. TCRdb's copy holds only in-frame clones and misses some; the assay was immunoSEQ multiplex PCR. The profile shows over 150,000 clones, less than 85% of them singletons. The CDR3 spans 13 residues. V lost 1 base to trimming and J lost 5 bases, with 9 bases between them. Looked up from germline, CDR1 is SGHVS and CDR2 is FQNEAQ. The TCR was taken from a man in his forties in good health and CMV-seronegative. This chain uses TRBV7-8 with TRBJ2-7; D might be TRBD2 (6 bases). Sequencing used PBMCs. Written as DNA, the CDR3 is TGTGCCAGCAGCTTAGGGCCGGGGGACGAGCAGTACTTC. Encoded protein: CASSLGPGDEQYF.